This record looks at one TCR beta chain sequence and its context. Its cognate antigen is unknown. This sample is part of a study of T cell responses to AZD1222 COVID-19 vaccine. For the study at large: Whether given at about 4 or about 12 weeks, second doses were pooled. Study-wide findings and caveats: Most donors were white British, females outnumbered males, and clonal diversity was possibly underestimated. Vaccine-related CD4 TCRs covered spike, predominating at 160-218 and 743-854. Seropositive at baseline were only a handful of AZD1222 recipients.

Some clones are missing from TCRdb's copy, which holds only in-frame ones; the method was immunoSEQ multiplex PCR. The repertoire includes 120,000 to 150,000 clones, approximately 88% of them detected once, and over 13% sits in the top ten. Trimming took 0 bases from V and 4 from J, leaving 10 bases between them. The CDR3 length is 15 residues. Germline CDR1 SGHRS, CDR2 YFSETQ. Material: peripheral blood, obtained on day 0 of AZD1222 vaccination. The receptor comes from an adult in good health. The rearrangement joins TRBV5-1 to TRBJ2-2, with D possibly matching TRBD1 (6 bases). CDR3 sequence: CASSLVVGGTGELFF. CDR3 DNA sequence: TGCGCCAGCAGCTTGGTGGTAGGGGGCACCGGGGAGCTGTTTTTT. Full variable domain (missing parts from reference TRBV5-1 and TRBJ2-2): KAGVTQTPRYLIKTRGQQVTLSCSPISGHRSVSWYQQTPGQGLQFLFEYFSETQRNKGNFPGRFSGRQFSNSRSEMNVSTLELGDSALYLCASSLVVGGTGELFFGEGSRLTVL.